The 19 T cell receptor beta chains presented below share a single source sample, sequenced in a study of cytomegalovirus exposure and HLA in healthy donors. A multiplex PCR was run with 60 Vbeta primers and 13 Jbeta primers. Data came from immunoSEQ multiplex PCR; TCRdb stores just in-frame clones and leaves some out. The table includes around 200,000 clones, about four fifths detected once. The sample was PBMCs. The receptors were gathered from a woman aged 50 to 60 in good health and CMV-seronegative.

The chain carries TRBV2 and TRBJ1-5; D unclear. Germline CDR1 reads SNHLY; CDR2 reads FYNNEI. This CDR3 region has 12 residues. Trimming took 6 bases from V and 7 from J, leaving 10 bases between them. CDR3 bases: TGTGCCAGCAGGAGGGCAGGACAGCCCCAGCATTTT. The encoded protein is CASRRAGQPQHF.

This clone was observed a handful of times. This chain connects TRBV6-6 to TRBJ1-3; D call uncertain. V lost 3 bases and J 2 bases, leaving 8 bases between the germline ends. Germline CDR1 and CDR2: MNHNY and SVGAGI (reference sequence). The CDR3 is made up of 14 amino acids. The CDR3 protein is CASSYILAGNTIYF. The CDR3 nucleotides are TGTGCCAGCAGTTATATACTAGCTGGAAACACCATATATTTT.

This chain uses TRBV28 with TRBJ1-4; D not certain. This CDR3 is built from 12 residues. V gave up 3 bases and J gave up 8 bases, with 7 bases separating them. Germline CDR1 MDHEN, CDR2 SYDVKM. Written as DNA, the CDR3 is TGTGCCAGCAGTTTCGGTCGCGAAAAACTGTTTTTT. Protein: CASSFGREKLFF.

As to this clone: The sample carries other DNA sequences with the same CDR3. V gene TRBV12-2 combines with J gene TRBJ1-4; the tabulated D call, TRBD1, remains unverified against the DNA. TRBV12-2 is flagged as a pseudogene. This CDR3 has 16 residues. The CDR3 is CASRFYSELFREKLFF. The CDR3 nucleotides read TGTGCAAGTCGCTTCTACAGTGAATTGTTCCGTGAAAAACTGTTTTTT.

V and J are TRBV7-9 and TRBJ1-2; D may be TRBD1 (6 bases). CDR3 length: 13 amino acids. Trimming took off 5 bases at V and 6 bases at J, with 13 bases between the two ends. Looked up from germline, CDR1 is SEHNR and CDR2 is FQNEAQ (reference sequence). CDR3 sequence reads: CASSRPQGNGYTF. The CDR3 DNA is TGTGCCAGCAGCCGACCCCAGGGGAATGGCTACACCTTC.

A few counts support this clone. The V gene is TRBV6-6, the J gene TRBJ1-1, with D unclear. Germline V gives CDR1 MNHNY, CDR2 SVGAGI (reference sequence). CDR3 size: 11 residues. Trimming took 10 bases from V and 0 from J, leaving 6 bases between them. CDR3 amino acids: CATQVNTEAFF. In DNA form, the CDR3 reads TGTGCCACCCAGGTGAACACTGAAGCTTTCTTT.

This clone turned up a few times. J is TRBJ2-6 and V is TRBV5-1; TRBD1 agrees at 7 bases. CDR1 SGHRS and CDR2 YFSETQ come from the germline V gene. This CDR3 is built from 16 residues. V lost 4 bases and J lost 2; bases outside the gene matches: 6. The CDR3 bases are TGCGCCAGCAGCCAACAGACAGGGACTGGGGCCAACGTCCTGACTTTC. Translating gives CASSQQTGTGANVLTF.

The CDR3 nucleotides read TGTGCCTGGAGTACGACCCGAGGGTGGACTGAAGCTTTCTTT. Translating gives CAWSTTRGWTEAFF. This chain uses TRBV30 with TRBJ1-1, with D hard to call. Between the trimmed V and J ends, which lost 2 bases and 5 bases, there was a span of 15 bases. This CDR3 is built from 14 residues. CDR1 and CDR2 (germline): GTSNPN, SVGIG (reference sequence).

The table lists this clone with a count of one. The chain carries TRBV6-5 and TRBJ1-6; 7 bases line up with TRBD1. The CDR3 contains 14 residues. Per germline, CDR1 MNHEY and CDR2 SVGAGI. The J segment lost 7 bases and the V segment lost 6 bases, leaving 6 bases of the junction unmatched. The CDR3 region has the DNA TGTGCCAGCAGGCGCGACAGGGTAAATTCACCCCTCCACTTT. Amino acid sequence: CASRRDRVNSPLHF.

In its sample, this clone was seen once. The CDR3 DNA reads TGTGCCAGCTCACCAACCGGGCTAGCGGGGGCCTACGAGCAGTACTTC. Translated: CASSPTGLAGAYEQYF. The chain uses TRBV18 and TRBJ2-7; 10 nucleotides align to TRBD2. Germline V gene sequence: CDR1 KGHSH, CDR2 LQKENI. V dropped 2 bases and J dropped 2; count of bases not matched to a gene: 6. The CDR3 is 16 residues long.

This chain uses TRBV7-6 with TRBJ2-1; weak D call: TRBD2 (6 bases). This CDR3 is built from 15 residues. Germline V lookup: CDR1 SGHVS, CDR2 FNYEAQ. V was trimmed by 5 bases and J by 6 bases, leaving 17 bases between them. In nucleotides, the CDR3 is TGTGCCAGCAGCCCCCTCGGGACTGACGGCAATGAGCAGTTCTTC. The encoded protein is CASSPLGTDGNEQFF.

The chain couples TRBV19 to TRBJ1-5, with D unresolved. V was shortened by 7 bases and J by 0 bases, with 7 bases between the two germline ends. Germline CDR1 and CDR2: LNHDA and SQIVND (reference sequence). This CDR3 has 13 residues. CDR3 amino acids: CASKDYSNQPQHF. The CDR3, as DNA: TGTGCCAGTAAGGACTATAGCAATCAGCCCCAGCATTTT.

The V call is TRBV19, the J call TRBJ2-2; 7 bases are a match to TRBD1. V lost 3 bases, J lost 8 bases, and 6 bases stayed unmatched. CDR1 is LNHDA and CDR2 is SQIVND in the germline V gene (reference sequence). This CDR3 has 14 amino acids. CDR3 sequence: CASSMDRTLGELFF. In nucleotides, the CDR3 is TGTGCCAGTAGTATGGACAGGACCTTAGGGGAGCTGTTTTTT.

The DNA for the CDR3 is TGTGCCAGCAGCTTAGGCCCCCCGCGTGGAAAACTGTTTTTT. Translated: CASSLGPPRGKLFF. The chain combines TRBV7-2 with TRBJ1-4; D unclear. From germline, CDR1 is SGHTA and CDR2 FQGNSA. V gave up 1 base and J gave up 10 bases, with 13 bases separating them. The CDR3 consists of 14 residues. Based on the CDR3 plus reference TRBV7-2 and TRBJ1-4, the full variable domain is GAGVSQSPSNKVTEKGKDVELRCDPISGHTALYWYRQSLGQGLEFLIYFQGNSAPDKSGLPSDRFSAERTGGSVSTLTIQRTQQEDSAVYLCASSLGPPRGKLFFGSGTQLSVL.

The chain is built from TRBV5-1 and TRBJ2-5, with TRBD1 identical over 8 bases. Germline values: CDR1 SGHRS, CDR2 YFSETQ. The junction had 14 bases not matched to a gene; V was cut back by 2 bases and J by 5 bases. The CDR3 spans 17 residues. DNA for the CDR3: TGCGCCAGCAGCTTAGGGTTCCCGACAGGGGCCAAGGAGACCCAGTACTTC. This sequence encodes CASSLGFPTGAKETQYF.

The chain combines TRBV28 with TRBJ1-5; D unclear. Trimming stripped 3 bases from V and 7 bases from J, with 4 bases between. This CDR3 region has 11 residues. Per the germline V gene, CDR1 is MDHEN and CDR2 is SYDVKM. CDR3 nucleotides: TGTGCCAGCAGTTTGGAGCAGCCCCAGCATTTT. Translated: CASSLEQPQHF.

The rearrangement uses TRBV6-5 and TRBJ1-2; tentatively, D is TRBD1 (5 bases). This CDR3 has 14 amino acids. Germline V gene lookup returns CDR1 MNHEY and CDR2 SVGAGI. V dropped 6 bases and J dropped 8 bases, with 19 bases sitting between them. CDR3 DNA: TGTGCCAGCAGAGACAGTGCCCTTAAGGGAGGCTACACCTTC. It specifies CASRDSALKGGYTF.

The chain employs TRBV18 and TRBJ2-3; 8 bases match TRBD1. The J segment lost 3 bases and the V segment lost 5 bases, leaving 4 bases of the junction unmatched. The germline gives CDR1 KGHSH, CDR2 LQKENI. CDR3 length: 14 amino acids. CDR3 amino acids: CASSSTGETDTQYF. In DNA, the CDR3 is TGTGCCAGCTCATCGACAGGGGAGACAGATACGCAGTATTTT.

V usage is TRBV7-9 and J usage is TRBJ2-5; 10 nucleotides agree with TRBD2. J was trimmed by 5 bases and V by 1 base; bases with no gene match: 13. The CDR3 consists of 18 residues. Looked up from germline, CDR1 is SEHNR and CDR2 is FQNEAQ (reference sequence). The CDR3 reads CASSLESLAGEGSETQYF. As DNA, the CDR3 is TGTGCCAGCAGCTTAGAGTCCCTAGCGGGAGAGGGTAGTGAGACCCAGTACTTC.